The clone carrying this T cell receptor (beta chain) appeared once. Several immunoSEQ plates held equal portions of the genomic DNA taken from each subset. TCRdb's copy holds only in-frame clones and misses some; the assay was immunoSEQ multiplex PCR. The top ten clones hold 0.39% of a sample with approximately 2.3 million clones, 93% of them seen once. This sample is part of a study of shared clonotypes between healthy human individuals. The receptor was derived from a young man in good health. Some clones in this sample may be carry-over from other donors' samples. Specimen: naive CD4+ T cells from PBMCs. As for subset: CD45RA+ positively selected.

The CDR3 DNA sequence: TGTGCCAGCAGCTCCTCTTGGACAGGGGGCGGAGAGACCCAGTACTTC. It specifies CASSSSWTGGGETQYF. This sequence joins TRBV5-4 and TRBJ2-5, with 11 bases that match TRBD1. V lost 3 bases and J lost 4; bases outside the gene matches: 8. CDR1 is SGHNT and CDR2 is YYREEE in the germline V gene (reference sequence). CDR3 size: 16 residues.